These T cell receptor beta chains were read from a single sample in a study of OX40 agonist ivuxolimab in advanced cancers. Repertoires were generated with immunoSEQ multiplex PCR, while TCRdb's copy carries only in-frame clones and drops some. Of 60,000 to 70,000 clones in the sample, approximately 90% were seen once. Sequencing used CD4+ or CD8+ T cells sorted from blood, obtained in a trial of the OX40 agonist ivuxolimab. The receptor set was obtained from an adult with an advanced solid tumor such as melanoma, head and neck, liver or kidney cancer. Each CDR3 is given with its conserved first and last residue. The D gene is left open where the match is weak. The listing skips clone size in some rows; elsewhere it reads once, few, many or a size class.

V gene	D gene	clone size	J gene	CDR3 protein	CDR3 DNA
TRBV30	TRBD2	NA	TRBJ2-1	CAWSVSLAGNEQFF	TGTGCCTGGAGTGTAAGTCTAGCGGGAAATGAGCAGTTCTTC
TRBV14	NA	NA	TRBJ2-5	CASSQDVETQYF	TGTGCCAGCAGCCAAGATGTGGAGACCCAGTACTTC
TRBV5-4	TRBD1	NA	TRBJ1-4	CASSLAGTGKEKLFF	TGTGCCAGCAGCTTGGCCGGGACAGGGAAGGAAAAACTGTTTTTT
TRBV6-1	NA	NA	TRBJ1-4	CASHPRRNEKLFF	TGTGCCAGCCATCCCCGGAGGAATGAAAAACTGTTTTTT
TRBV4-1	NA	NA	TRBJ2-3	CASTPGTSGDTQYF	TGCGCCAGCACCCCAGGGACGTCCGGGGATACGCAGTATTTT
TRBV13	NA	once	TRBJ2-7	CASSSGTRPYEQYF	TGTGCCAGCAGCTCCGGGACTCGCCCCTACGAGCAGTACTTC
TRBV2	NA	NA	TRBJ1-1	CASSGGDTEAFF	TGTGCCAGCAGTGGGGGGGACACTGAAGCTTTCTTT
TRBV11-3	NA	few	TRBJ1-1	CASSLTLRGRTEAFF	TGTGCCAGCAGCTTAACTCTTCGCGGTCGCACTGAAGCTTTCTTT
TRBV14	TRBD2	many	TRBJ2-3	CASSQKRTRPYTQYF	TGTGCCAGCAGCCAAAAGCGGACTAGACCGTATACGCAGTATTTT
TRBV6-1	NA	NA	TRBJ2-7	CASSRVGVPEQYF	TGTGCCAGCAGCAGGGTAGGGGTACCCGAGCAGTACTTC
TRBV15	NA	NA	TRBJ2-3	CATSRVRSSPLTDTQYF	TGTGCCACCAGCAGAGTGCGGTCTTCACCCCTCACAGATACGCAGTATTTT
TRBV2	NA	few	TRBJ2-3	CASTQELTSTDTQYF	TGTGCCAGCACACAGGAGTTAACTAGCACAGATACGCAGTATTTT
TRBV2	NA	NA	TRBJ1-5	CASSEDRAQHF	TGTGCCAGCAGTGAAGACAGGGCCCAGCATTTT
TRBV9	NA	NA	TRBJ2-3	CASSSPRGAVTDTQYF	TGTGCCAGCAGCTCCCCACGCGGGGCCGTCACAGATACGCAGTATTTT
TRBV18	NA	once	TRBJ1-1	CASSHGQNTEAFF	TGTGCCAGCTCACACGGACAGAACACTGAAGCTTTCTTT
TRBV19	TRBD1	NA	TRBJ1-6	CASSARGLKNSPLHF	TGTGCCAGTAGTGCGAGGGGGCTTAAAAATTCACCCCTCCACTTT
TRBV18	NA	NA	TRBJ2-7	CASSQPGEQYF	TGTGCCAGCTCACAGCCAGGGGAGCAGTACTTC
TRBV19	NA	NA	TRBJ2-1	CASRPEAVNNEQFF	TGTGCCAGTAGGCCGGAGGCCGTCAACAATGAGCAGTTCTTC
TRBV4-1	TRBD1	NA	TRBJ2-5	CASSQTGTGDMGEEQYF	TGCGCCAGCAGCCAGACAGGGACAGGGGATATGGGTGAGGAGCAGTACTTC
TRBV11-3	NA	NA	TRBJ1-1	CASSFSQMNTEAFF	TGTGCCAGCAGCTTTAGCCAGATGAACACTGAAGCTTTCTTT
TRBV19	TRBD2	NA	TRBJ2-1	CASSRVGGLTRDEQFF	TGTGCCAGTAGTCGTGTCGGGGGACTAACGCGGGATGAGCAGTTCTTC
TRBV28	TRBD1	NA	TRBJ1-1	CASRLSPGTGGNTEAFF	TGTGCCAGCAGACTCAGTCCCGGGACAGGGGGGAACACTGAAGCTTTCTTT
TRBV6-5	NA	NA	TRBJ1-3	CASTTILGNTIYF	TGTGCCAGCACCACTATATTGGGAAACACCATATATTTT
TRBV29-1	TRBD1	NA	TRBJ1-2	CSVRDREGYGYTF	TGCAGCGTTAGGGACAGGGAGGGCTATGGCTACACCTTC
TRBV30	NA	NA	TRBJ1-2	CAWSVLNYGYTF	TGTGCCTGGAGTGTACTTAACTATGGCTACACCTTC
TRBV28	TRBD2	NA	TRBJ2-7	CASSSSGRGGYF	TGTGCCAGCAGTTCCTCCGGGAGGGGTGGGTACTTC
TRBV2	NA	NA	TRBJ1-5	CASSLGQPQHF	TGTGCCAGCAGCTTAGGTCAGCCCCAGCATTTT
TRBV30	NA	NA	TRBJ2-7	CAWTLTGGGYEQYF	TGTGCCTGGACCCTTACGGGGGGCGGCTACGAGCAGTACTTC
TRBV5-1	NA	NA	TRBJ2-3	CASSLVARGAGTDTQYF	TGCGCCAGCAGCTTGGTTGCCCGGGGGGCGGGCACAGATACGCAGTATTTT
TRBV30	NA	NA	TRBJ1-5	CAWSVQGRGIDQPQHF	TGTGCCTGGAGTGTTCAAGGTAGGGGCATTGATCAGCCCCAGCATTTT
TRBV7-6	TRBD2	NA	TRBJ2-1	CASSLPEGLAGEYEQFF	TGTGCCAGCAGCCTCCCCGAGGGACTAGCGGGAGAGTATGAGCAGTTCTTC
TRBV29-1	NA	NA	TRBJ2-7	CSVVIGSGATLYEQYF	TGCAGCGTTGTAATCGGGTCAGGGGCGACTCTCTACGAGCAGTACTTC
TRBV7-2	NA	NA	TRBJ2-1	CASSIARGTGNEQFF	TGTGCCAGCAGCATTGCTAGGGGGACCGGGAATGAGCAGTTCTTC
TRBV29-1	NA	NA	TRBJ2-5	CSVNAGSETQYF	TGCAGCGTTAACGCAGGGTCGGAGACCCAGTACTTC
TRBV4-1	NA	NA	TRBJ2-7	CASSQAFRSFDEQYF	TGTGCCAGCAGCCAAGCCTTTCGTAGCTTCGACGAGCAGTACTTC
TRBV7-6	NA	NA	TRBJ2-3	CASSFYGTDTQYF	TGTGCCAGCAGCTTCTACGGCACAGATACGCAGTATTTT
TRBV7-9	TRBD2	NA	TRBJ2-1	CASSLSGGRSNEQFF	TGTGCCAGCAGCTTATCGGGCGGGAGGTCCAATGAGCAGTTCTTC